This TCR beta chain was sequenced for a study of beta chain features in type 1 diabetes. Study-level findings and limits: Shorter TCRB CDR3s, moderately but significantly so, were found in Type 1 diabetes patients in all four CD4+ subsets.

Every bit of the isolated RNA underwent reverse transcription, so sequencing read expressed TCRB transcripts. Produced via immunoSEQ multiplex PCR; TCRdb's table is partial and in-frame only. The repertoire holds approximately 150,000 clones, more than 9% seen once, with under 1.5% in the top ten. Notes on this clone: Antigen: not known.

V trimming: 7 bases; J trimming: 6 bases; junction bases outside the gene matches: 4. This CDR3 comprises 13 residues. From germline, CDR1 is LGHNA and CDR2 YNFKEQ. The sequenced sample consisted of naive CD4+ T cells from blood. The TCR sequence derives from a man aged 18-30 years in good health. The chain carries TRBV4-2 and TRBJ2-1, with TRBD1 matching 9 bases. The CDR3 sequence: CASIGQGPNEQFF. DNA of the CDR3: TGTGCCAGCATCGGACAGGGGCCCAATGAGCAGTTCTTC.